What follows are 19 T cell receptor beta chains derived from one specimen sequenced in a study of blood T cell repertoires in COVID-19. Sequencing was performed with immunoSEQ multiplex PCR; in TCRdb, only in-frame clones are kept and a portion is missing. The sample yields 150,000 to 200,000 clones, about 85% seen once. The sample consisted of PBMCs or T cells enriched from blood (not recorded which). The receptors here all came from a woman aged 40-49 years in a cohort exposed to, infected with or recovered from COVID-19 (not recorded which).

This rearrangement joins TRBV2 to TRBJ2-5, with 10 bases matching TRBD2. Germline V lookup: CDR1 SNHLY, CDR2 FYNNEI. This CDR3 comprises 14 residues. V lost 10 bases and J lost 1; bases outside the gene matches: 6. The CDR3 nucleotides are TGTGCCACAGGACTAGCGGCCCTCCAAGAGACCCAGTACTTC. It codes for CATGLAALQETQYF.

The chain combines TRBV7-9 with TRBJ2-2, with D uncertain. CDR3 length: 15 amino acids. With 0 bases removed from V and 4 bases from J, the gap between germline ends came to 9 bases. Germline V gives CDR1 SEHNR, CDR2 FQNEAQ (reference sequence). CDR3 bases: TGTGCCAGCAGCTTAGCCCTTCCTATCACCGGGGAGCTGTTTTTT. Its translation: CASSLALPITGELFF.

The chain recombines TRBV7-9 with TRBJ2-7; TRBD1 matches 7 bases. V shed 1 base, J shed 5 bases, and the junction held 5 bases outside the gene matches. The CDR3 totals 14 residues. The V gene's germline CDR1 is SEHNR and CDR2 FQNEAQ (reference sequence). CDR3 loop: CASSLGQGPDEQYF. The CDR3 region has the DNA TGTGCCAGCAGCTTAGGACAGGGTCCCGACGAGCAGTACTTC.

The chain has TRBV4-2 and TRBJ1-1, with TRBD1 matching over 7 bases. The CDR3 is 14 amino acids. The V gene's germline CDR1 is LGHNA and CDR2 YNFKEQ. V lost 3 bases, J lost 5 bases, and 6 bases stayed unmatched. The DNA for the CDR3 is TGTGCCAGCAGCCATCGACAGGGTGGGACTGAAGCTTTCTTT. This encodes CASSHRQGGTEAFF.

This clone has just a few counts. The chain is built from TRBV7-9 and TRBJ2-1, with D possibly matching TRBD2 (5 bases). The germline gives CDR1 SEHNR, CDR2 FQNEAQ (reference sequence). The germline V and J ends were trimmed by 1 base and 2 bases, with 15 bases remaining between them. CDR3 length equals 17 residues. In DNA, the CDR3 is TGTGCCAGCAGCTTAGACTCTGCGGGCTGGGCCTACAATGAGCAGTTCTTC. Translated, it gives CASSLDSAGWAYNEQFF.

The rearrangement uses TRBV7-6 and TRBJ1-2; TRBD1 matches at 7 bases. The CDR3 has 16 residues. From germline, CDR1 is SGHVS and CDR2 FNYEAQ. V gave up 5 bases and J gave up 3 bases; unmatched junction bases: 12. In nucleotides, the CDR3 is TGTGCCAGCAGCCCGGAGAGACAGGGCTGGGACTATGGCTACACCTTC. Its protein product is CASSPERQGWDYGYTF.

The J gene is TRBJ2-1, the V gene TRBV4-1, with D possibly TRBD2 on 6 matching bases. CDR1 MGHRA and CDR2 YSYEKL come from the germline V gene. Trimming removed 0 bases at V and 0 bases at J, with 15 bases between. CDR3 length: 18 residues. The CDR3 nucleotides are TGCGCCAGCAGCCAAGACCCCATAGGAGGGTTCTCCTACAATGAGCAGTTCTTC. Its protein product is CASSQDPIGGFSYNEQFF.

This chain connects TRBV7-2 to TRBJ1-1, with 8 bases fitting TRBD1. The CDR3 consists of 14 residues. Germline V gene data show CDR1 as SGHTA and CDR2 as FQGNSA. Trimming took 5 bases from V and 5 from J; bases not matched to a gene: 7. Here the CDR3 reads CASSGDRGVTEAFF. Written as DNA, the CDR3 is TGTGCCAGCAGCGGAGACAGGGGCGTGACTGAAGCTTTCTTT.

This clone was recorded once. The chain employs TRBV5-4 and TRBJ2-7; possible D gene TRBD2, 6 bases. The V end lost 4 bases, the J end lost 6 bases, and 20 bases lay between the germline ends. CDR3 length equals 15 residues. Germline V gene sequence: CDR1 SGHNT, CDR2 YYREEE (reference sequence). CDR3 loop: CASSLSGTGRLEQYF. DNA of the CDR3: TGTGCCAGCAGCCTGTCCGGGACTGGGCGCCTCGAGCAGTACTTC.

The J gene is TRBJ2-7, the V gene TRBV6-5; D is possibly TRBD2 (5 bases). Germline lookup yields CDR1 MNHEY and CDR2 SVGAGI. V dropped 2 bases and J dropped 3 bases, with 11 bases sitting between them. This CDR3 comprises 14 residues. The CDR3 region has the DNA TGTGCCAGCAGTTACCCCGAGCGGATCTACGAGCAGTACTTC. Amino acid sequence: CASSYPERIYEQYF.

The chain uses TRBV25-1 and TRBJ2-1; D might be TRBD2 (6 bases). V was trimmed by 7 bases and J by 8 bases, leaving 24 bases between them. The CDR3 is 16 residues long. Germline lookup yields CDR1 MGHDK and CDR2 SYGVNS. CDR3 in DNA: TGTGCCAGCACCCTTGGAGGGACCCGGCGACTCGATGAGCAGTTCTTC. Protein sequence: CASTLGGTRRLDEQFF.

This chain uses TRBV29-1 with TRBJ1-5; 7 bases match TRBD1. This CDR3 spans 13 amino acids. With V trimmed by 7 bases and J by 4 bases, 7 bases remained unmatched. Germline V gene data show CDR1 as SQVTM and CDR2 as ANQGSEA. CDR3 region: CSALTGKNQPQHF. The CDR3, as DNA: TGCAGCGCCTTGACAGGGAAAAATCAGCCCCAGCATTTT.

The V call is TRBV9, the J call TRBJ2-5, with TRBD2 matching 7 bases. V was clipped by 0 bases and J by 2 bases; unmatched bases: 4. The CDR3 has 15 residues. CDR1 is SGDLS and CDR2 is YYNGEE in the germline V gene. The CDR3 DNA reads as TGTGCCAGCAGCGTAGCGGGAGCGGGGCAAGAGACCCAGTACTTC. Translated: CASSVAGAGQETQYF.

The chain carries TRBV28 and TRBJ2-2; TRBD1 agrees at 7 bases. J was trimmed by 6 bases and V by 6 bases; bases with no gene match: 7. Germline V gives CDR1 MDHEN, CDR2 SYDVKM. CDR3 length equals 14 residues. The CDR3 region is CASSRDRGAGELFF. Written as DNA, the CDR3 is TGTGCCAGCAGCCGGGACAGAGGGGCCGGGGAGCTGTTTTTT.

The V call is TRBV27, the J call TRBJ1-1; perhaps TRBD1 as D (5 bases). CDR3 length: 15 amino acids. The V end lost 5 bases, the J end lost 1 base, and 14 bases lay between the germline ends. Germline V gene sequence: CDR1 MNHEY, CDR2 SMNVEV (reference sequence). CDR3 in DNA: TGTGCCAGCAGTAGACCAGGGTACTCGAACACTGAAGCTTTCTTT. It encodes CASSRPGYSNTEAFF.

The J gene is TRBJ1-3, the V gene TRBV7-9; 7 bases are shared with TRBD1. The CDR3 covers 13 residues. V lost 5 bases and J lost 4; bases outside the gene matches: 2. CDR1 and CDR2 from the germline V gene are SEHNR and FQNEAQ (reference sequence). The CDR3 reads CASSDRVGNTIYF. The CDR3 DNA is TGTGCCAGCAGCGACAGGGTCGGAAACACCATATATTTT.

This clone came up once. V usage is TRBV4-1 and J usage is TRBJ2-1; TRBD2 is a possible D gene (5 bases). This CDR3 is 14 amino acids long. The ends were cut back, 2 bases at V and 8 bases at J, with 13 bases in the middle. The germline V gene encodes CDR1 MGHRA and CDR2 YSYEKL. This CDR3 reads CASSQKREGYEQFF. The CDR3 DNA is TGCGCCAGCAGCCAAAAAAGAGAGGGATATGAGCAGTTCTTC.

The chain is built from TRBV7-9 and TRBJ2-7; D gene uncertain. Looked up from germline, CDR1 is SEHNR and CDR2 is FQNEAQ (reference sequence). The CDR3 runs to 14 residues. V dropped 1 base and J dropped 2 bases, with 9 bases sitting between them. CDR3 sequence (DNA): TGTGCCAGCAGCTTAGACAGTTCCGCCTACGAGCAGTACTTC. This gives the protein CASSLDSSAYEQYF. Full variable domain (remainder filled in from reference TRBV7-9 and TRBJ2-7): DTGVSQNPRHKITKRGQNVTFRCDPISEHNRLYWYRQTLGQGPEFLTYFQNEAQLEKSRLLSDRFSAERPKGSFSTLEIQRTEQGDSAMYLCASSLDSSAYEQYFGPGTRLTVT.

The chain links TRBV5-1 to TRBJ2-3; 8 bases are shared with TRBD2. After removal of 2 bases from V and 2 bases from J, the junction contained 7 bases not matched to a gene. Germline V gene data show CDR1 as SGHRS and CDR2 as YFSETQ. The length of the CDR3 is 16 residues. CDR3 DNA sequence: TGCGCCAGCAGCTTCCGGGAGGGACCCGACACAGATACGCAGTATTTT. It is translated as CASSFREGPDTDTQYF.